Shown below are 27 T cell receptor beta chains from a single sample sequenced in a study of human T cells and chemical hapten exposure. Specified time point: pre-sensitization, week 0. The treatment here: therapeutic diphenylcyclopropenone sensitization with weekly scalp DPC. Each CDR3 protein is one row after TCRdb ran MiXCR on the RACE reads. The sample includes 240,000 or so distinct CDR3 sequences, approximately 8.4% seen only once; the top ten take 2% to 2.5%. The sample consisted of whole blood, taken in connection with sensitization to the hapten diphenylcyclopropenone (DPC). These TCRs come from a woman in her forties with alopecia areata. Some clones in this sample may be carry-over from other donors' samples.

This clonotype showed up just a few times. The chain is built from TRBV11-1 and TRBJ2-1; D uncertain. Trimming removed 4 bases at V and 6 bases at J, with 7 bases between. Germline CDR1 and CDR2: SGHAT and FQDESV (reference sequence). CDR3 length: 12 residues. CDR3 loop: CASSSPRNEQFF. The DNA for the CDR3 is TGTGCCAGCAGCTCCCCACGCAATGAGCAGTTCTTC.

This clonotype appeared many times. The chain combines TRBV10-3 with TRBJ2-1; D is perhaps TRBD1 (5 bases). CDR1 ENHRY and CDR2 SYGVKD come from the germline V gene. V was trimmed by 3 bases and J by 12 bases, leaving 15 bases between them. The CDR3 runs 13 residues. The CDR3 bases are TGTGCCATCAGTGACAAGCAGGGCCTTTCGCAGTTCTTC. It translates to CAISDKQGLSQFF.

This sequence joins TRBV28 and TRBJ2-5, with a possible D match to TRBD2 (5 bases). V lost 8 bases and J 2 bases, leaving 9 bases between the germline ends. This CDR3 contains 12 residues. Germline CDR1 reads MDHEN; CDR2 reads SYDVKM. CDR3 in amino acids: CASGSIQETQYF. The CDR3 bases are TGTGCCAGCGGGAGCATTCAAGAGACCCAGTACTTC. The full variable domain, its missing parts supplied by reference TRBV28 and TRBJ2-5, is DVKVTQSSRYLVKRTGEKVFLECVQDMDHENMFWYRQDPGLGLRLIYFSYDVKMKEKGDIPEGYSVSREKKERFSLILESASTNQTSMYLCASGSIQETQYFGPGTRLLVL.

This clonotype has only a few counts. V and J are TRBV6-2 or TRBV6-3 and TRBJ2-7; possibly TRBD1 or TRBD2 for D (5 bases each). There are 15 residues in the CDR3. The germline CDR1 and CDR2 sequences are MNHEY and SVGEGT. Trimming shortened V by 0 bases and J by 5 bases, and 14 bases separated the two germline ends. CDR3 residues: CASSYSIRGRDEQYF. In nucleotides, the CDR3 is TGTGCCAGCAGTTACTCGATCCGGGGCCGGGACGAGCAGTACTTC.

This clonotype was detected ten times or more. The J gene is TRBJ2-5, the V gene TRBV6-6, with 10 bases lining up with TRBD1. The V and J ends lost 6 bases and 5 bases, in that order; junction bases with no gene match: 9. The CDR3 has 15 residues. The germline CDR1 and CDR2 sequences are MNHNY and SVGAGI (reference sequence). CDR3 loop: CASSRDRGGLETQYF. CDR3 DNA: TGTGCCAGCAGCCGGGACAGGGGAGGATTGGAGACCCAGTACTTC.

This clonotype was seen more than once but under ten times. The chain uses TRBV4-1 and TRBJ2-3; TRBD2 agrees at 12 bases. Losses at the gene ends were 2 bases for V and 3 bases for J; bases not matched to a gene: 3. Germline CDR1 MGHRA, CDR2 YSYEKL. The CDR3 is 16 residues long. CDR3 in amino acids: CASSQRTSGDTDTQYF. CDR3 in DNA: TGCGCCAGCAGCCAACGGACTAGCGGGGATACAGATACGCAGTATTTT.

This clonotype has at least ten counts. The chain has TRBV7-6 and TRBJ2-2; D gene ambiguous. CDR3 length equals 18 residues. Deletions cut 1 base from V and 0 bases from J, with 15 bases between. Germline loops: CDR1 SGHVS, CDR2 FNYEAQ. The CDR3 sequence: CASSLEIGVSSNTGELFF. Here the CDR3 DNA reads TGTGCCAGCAGCTTAGAAATCGGAGTATCCTCGAACACCGGGGAGCTGTTTTTT.

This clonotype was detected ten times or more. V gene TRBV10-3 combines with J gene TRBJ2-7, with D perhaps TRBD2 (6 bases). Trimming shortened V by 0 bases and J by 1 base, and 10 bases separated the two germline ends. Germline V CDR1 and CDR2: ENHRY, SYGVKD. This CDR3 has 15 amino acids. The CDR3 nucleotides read TGTGCCATCAGTGAGTCCCACGGGACTTCCTACGAGCAGTACTTC. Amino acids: CAISESHGTSYEQYF.

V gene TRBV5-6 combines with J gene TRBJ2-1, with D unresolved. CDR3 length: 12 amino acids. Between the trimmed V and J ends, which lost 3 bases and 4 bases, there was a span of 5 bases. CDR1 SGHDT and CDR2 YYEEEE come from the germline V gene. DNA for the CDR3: TGTGCCAGCAGCTGGGTATACAATGAGCAGTTCTTC. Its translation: CASSWVYNEQFF.

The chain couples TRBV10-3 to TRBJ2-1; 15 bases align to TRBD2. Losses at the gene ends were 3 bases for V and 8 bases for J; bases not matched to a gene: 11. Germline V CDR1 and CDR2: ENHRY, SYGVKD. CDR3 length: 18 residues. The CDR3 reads CAISDRTSGRVIYDEQFF. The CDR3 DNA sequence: TGTGCCATCAGTGATCGGACTAGCGGGAGGGTAATATACGATGAGCAGTTCTTC.

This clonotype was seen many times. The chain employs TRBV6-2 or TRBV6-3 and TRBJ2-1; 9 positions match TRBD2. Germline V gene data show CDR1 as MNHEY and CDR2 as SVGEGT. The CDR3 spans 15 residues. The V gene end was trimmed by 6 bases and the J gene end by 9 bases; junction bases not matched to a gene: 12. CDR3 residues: CASSYLAGSYGEQFF. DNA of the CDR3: TGTGCCAGCAGCTACCTAGCGGGGAGCTATGGTGAGCAGTTCTTC.

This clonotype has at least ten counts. In nucleotides, the CDR3 is TGTGCCAGCAGTCCGGAGCGGAATGAGCAGTTCTTC. This sequence encodes CASSPERNEQFF. The chain couples TRBV12-3 or TRBV12-4 to TRBJ2-1; maybe TRBD2 (5 bases). The CDR3 runs to 12 residues. Between the trimmed V and J ends, which lost 5 bases and 7 bases, there was a span of 9 bases.

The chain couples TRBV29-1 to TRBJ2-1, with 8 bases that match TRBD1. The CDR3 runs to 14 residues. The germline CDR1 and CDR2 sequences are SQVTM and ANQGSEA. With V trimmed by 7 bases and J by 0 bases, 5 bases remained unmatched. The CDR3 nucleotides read TGCAGCGCCGGAACAGGGGGCTCCTACAATGAGCAGTTCTTC. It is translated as CSAGTGGSYNEQFF.

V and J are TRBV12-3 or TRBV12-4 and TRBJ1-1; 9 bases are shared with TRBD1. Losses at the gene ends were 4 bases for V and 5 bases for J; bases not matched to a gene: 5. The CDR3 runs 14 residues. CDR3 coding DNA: TGTGCCAGCAGTTCCCGGGACAGGGCGACTGAAGCTTTCTTT. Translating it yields CASSSRDRATEAFF.

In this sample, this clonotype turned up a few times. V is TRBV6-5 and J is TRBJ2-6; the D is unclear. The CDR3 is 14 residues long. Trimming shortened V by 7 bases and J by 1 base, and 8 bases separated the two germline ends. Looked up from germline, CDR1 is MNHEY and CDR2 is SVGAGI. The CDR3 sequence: CASNRWSGANVLTF. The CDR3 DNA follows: TGTGCCAGCAACCGGTGGTCTGGGGCCAACGTCCTGACTTTC.

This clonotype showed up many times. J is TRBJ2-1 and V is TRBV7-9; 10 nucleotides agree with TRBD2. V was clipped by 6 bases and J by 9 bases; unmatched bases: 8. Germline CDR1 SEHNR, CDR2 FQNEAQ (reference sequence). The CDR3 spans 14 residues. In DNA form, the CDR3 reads TGTGCCAGCAGGGGAACTAGCGGGATTGGTGAGCAGTTCTTC. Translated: CASRGTSGIGEQFF.

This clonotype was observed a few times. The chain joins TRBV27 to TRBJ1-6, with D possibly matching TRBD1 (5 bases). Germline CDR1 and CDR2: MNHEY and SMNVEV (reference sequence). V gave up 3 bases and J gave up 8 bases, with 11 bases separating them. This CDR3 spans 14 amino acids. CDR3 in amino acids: CASSFNPGYSPLHF. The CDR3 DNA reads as TGTGCCAGCAGTTTCAACCCAGGGTATTCACCCCTCCACTTT.

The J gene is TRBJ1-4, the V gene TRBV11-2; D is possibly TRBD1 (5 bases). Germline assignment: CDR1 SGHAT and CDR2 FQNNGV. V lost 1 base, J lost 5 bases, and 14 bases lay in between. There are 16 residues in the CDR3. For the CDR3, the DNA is TGTGCCAGCAGCTTAGTCGTTGGGACTGAGAATGAAAAACTGTTTTTT. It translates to CASSLVVGTENEKLFF.

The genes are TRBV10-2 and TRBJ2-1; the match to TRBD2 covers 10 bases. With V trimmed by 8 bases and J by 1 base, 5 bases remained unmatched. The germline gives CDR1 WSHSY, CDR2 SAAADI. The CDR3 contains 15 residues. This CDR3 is CASRERGGSYNEQFF. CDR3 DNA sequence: TGCGCCAGCCGCGAGCGGGGGGGGTCCTACAATGAGCAGTTCTTC.

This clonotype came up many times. CDR3 region: CASSPGGEILYNEQFF. The CDR3, as DNA: TGTGCCAGCAGCCCAGGCGGGGAGATTCTGTACAATGAGCAGTTCTTC. V is TRBV9 and J is TRBJ2-1, with a tentative D call TRBD2 (6 bases). The germline CDR1 and CDR2 sequences are SGDLS and YYNGEE. CDR3 length: 16 amino acids. V was pared by 4 bases and J by 4 bases, with 18 bases between.

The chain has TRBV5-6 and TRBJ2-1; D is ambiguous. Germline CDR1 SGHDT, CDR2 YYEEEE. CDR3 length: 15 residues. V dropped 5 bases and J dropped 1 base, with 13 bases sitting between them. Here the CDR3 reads CASSPSSWSYNEQFF. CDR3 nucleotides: TGTGCCAGCAGTCCGTCCTCCTGGTCCTACAATGAGCAGTTCTTC.

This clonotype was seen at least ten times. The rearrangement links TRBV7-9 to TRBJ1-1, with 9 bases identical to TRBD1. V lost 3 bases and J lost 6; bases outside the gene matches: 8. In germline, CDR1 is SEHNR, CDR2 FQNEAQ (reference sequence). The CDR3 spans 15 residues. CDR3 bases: TGTGCCAGCAGCTTTAGCCCGGGACAGGGTCCTGAAGCTTTCTTT. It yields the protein CASSFSPGQGPEAFF.

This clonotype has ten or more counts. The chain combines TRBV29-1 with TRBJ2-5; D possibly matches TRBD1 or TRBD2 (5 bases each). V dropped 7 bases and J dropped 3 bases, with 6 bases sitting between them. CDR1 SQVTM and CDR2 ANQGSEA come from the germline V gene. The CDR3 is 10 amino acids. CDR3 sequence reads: CSGGEETQYF. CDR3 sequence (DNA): TGCAGCGGAGGGGAAGAGACCCAGTACTTC.

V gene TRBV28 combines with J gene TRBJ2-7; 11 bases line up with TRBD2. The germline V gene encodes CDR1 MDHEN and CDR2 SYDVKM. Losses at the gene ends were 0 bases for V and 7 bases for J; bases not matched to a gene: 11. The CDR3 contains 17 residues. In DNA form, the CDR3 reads TGTGCCAGCAGTTTATGGGCTAGCGGGAGGCTCTCGGGTGAGCAGTACTTC. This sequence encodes CASSLWASGRLSGEQYF.

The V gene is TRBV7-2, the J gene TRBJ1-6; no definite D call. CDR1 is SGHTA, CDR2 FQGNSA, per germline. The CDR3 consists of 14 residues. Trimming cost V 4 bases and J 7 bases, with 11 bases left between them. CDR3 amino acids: CASSSEGLNSPLHF. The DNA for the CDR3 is TGTGCCAGCAGCTCGGAGGGCTTGAATTCACCCCTCCACTTT.

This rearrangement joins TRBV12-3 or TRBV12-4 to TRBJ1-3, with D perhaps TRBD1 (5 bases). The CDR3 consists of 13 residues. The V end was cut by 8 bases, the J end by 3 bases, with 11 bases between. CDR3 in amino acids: CASCWGGGNTIYF. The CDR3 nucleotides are TGTGCCAGCTGCTGGGGGGGTGGAAACACCATATATTTT.

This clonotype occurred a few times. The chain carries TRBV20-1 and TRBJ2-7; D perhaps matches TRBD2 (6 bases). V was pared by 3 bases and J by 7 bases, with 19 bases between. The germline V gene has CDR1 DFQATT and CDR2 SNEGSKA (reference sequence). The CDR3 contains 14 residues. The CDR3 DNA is TGCAGTGCTAGCGGGCTAGCGAATACCTTTGAGCAGTACTTC. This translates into CSASGLANTFEQYF.